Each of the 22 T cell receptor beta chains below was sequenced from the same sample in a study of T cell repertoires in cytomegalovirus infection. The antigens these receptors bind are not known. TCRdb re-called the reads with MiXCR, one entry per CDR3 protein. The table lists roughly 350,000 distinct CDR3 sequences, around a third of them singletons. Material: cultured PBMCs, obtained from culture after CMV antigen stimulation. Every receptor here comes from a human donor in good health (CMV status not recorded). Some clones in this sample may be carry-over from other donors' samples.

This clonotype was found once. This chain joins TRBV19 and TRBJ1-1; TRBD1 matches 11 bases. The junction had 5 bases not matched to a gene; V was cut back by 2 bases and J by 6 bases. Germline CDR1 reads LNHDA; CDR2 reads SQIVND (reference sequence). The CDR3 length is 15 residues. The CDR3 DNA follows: TGTGCCAGTAGTATACCGGGACAGGGGGGCTCTGAAGCTTTCTTT. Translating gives CASSIPGQGGSEAFF.

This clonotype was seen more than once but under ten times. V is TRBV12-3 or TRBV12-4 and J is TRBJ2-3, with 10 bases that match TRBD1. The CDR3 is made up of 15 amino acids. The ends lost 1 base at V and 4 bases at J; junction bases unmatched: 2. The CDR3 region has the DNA TGTGCCAGCAGTTTAGGGGACAGGGGAGCAGATACGCAGTATTTT. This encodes CASSLGDRGADTQYF.

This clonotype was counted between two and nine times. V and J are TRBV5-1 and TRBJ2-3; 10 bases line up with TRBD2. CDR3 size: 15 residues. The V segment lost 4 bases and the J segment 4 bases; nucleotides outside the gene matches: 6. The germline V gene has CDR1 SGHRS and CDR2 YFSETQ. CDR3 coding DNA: TGCGCCAGCAGCATACTAGCGGGGTCAGCAGATACGCAGTATTTT. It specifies CASSILAGSADTQYF.

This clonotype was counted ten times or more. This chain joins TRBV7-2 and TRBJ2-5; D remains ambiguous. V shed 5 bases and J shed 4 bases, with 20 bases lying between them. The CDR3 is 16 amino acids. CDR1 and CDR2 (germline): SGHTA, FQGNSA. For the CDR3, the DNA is TGTGCCAGCAGCCCTATCGCTCGGGTGCCGCGAGAGACCCAGTACTTC. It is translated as CASSPIARVPRETQYF.

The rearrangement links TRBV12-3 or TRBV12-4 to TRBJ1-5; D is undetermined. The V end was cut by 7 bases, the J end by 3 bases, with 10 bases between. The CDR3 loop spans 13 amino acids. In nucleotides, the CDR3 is TGTGCCAGCAACTTGAACCTCAATCAGCCCCAGCATTTT. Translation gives CASNLNLNQPQHF.

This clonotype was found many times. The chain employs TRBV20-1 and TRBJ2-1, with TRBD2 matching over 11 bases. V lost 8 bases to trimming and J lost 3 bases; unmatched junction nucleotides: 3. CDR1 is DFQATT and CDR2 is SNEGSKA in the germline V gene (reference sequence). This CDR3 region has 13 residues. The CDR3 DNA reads TGCAGTCCCGGGACTAGCGGCTACAATGAGCAGTTCTTC. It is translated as CSPGTSGYNEQFF.

The CDR3 region is CASSFGGAEAFF. CDR3 nucleotides: TGTGCCAGCAGCTTTGGCGGAGCTGAAGCTTTCTTT. This chain links TRBV7-8 with TRBJ1-1; D not resolved. CDR3 length equals 12 residues. Germline V gene sequence: CDR1 SGHVS, CDR2 FQNEAQ. V lost 3 bases and J lost 6, with 8 bases in between.

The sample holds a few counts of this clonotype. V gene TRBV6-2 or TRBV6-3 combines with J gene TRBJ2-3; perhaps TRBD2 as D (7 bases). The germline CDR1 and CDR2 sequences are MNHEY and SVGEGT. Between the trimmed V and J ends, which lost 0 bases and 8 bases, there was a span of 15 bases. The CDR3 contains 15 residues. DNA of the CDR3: TGTGCCAGCAGTTACTCGATTGGGGGGGGCGGTACGCAGTATTTT. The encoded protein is CASSYSIGGGGTQYF.

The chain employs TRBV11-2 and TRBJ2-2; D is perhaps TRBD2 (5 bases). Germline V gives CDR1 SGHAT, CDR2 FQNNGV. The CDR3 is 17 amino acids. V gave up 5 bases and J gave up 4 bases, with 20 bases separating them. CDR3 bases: TGTGCCAGCAGCCACTTTTCAACTAGTCCGCCCACCGGGGAGCTGTTTTTT. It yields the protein CASSHFSTSPPTGELFF.

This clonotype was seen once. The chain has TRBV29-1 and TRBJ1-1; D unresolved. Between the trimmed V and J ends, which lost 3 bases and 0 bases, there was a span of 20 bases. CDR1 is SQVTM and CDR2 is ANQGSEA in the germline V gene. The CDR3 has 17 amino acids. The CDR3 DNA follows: TGCAGCGTTGAGGCGAGAGGGAAGAGTAGAATGAACACTGAAGCTTTCTTT. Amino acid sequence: CSVEARGKSRMNTEAFF.

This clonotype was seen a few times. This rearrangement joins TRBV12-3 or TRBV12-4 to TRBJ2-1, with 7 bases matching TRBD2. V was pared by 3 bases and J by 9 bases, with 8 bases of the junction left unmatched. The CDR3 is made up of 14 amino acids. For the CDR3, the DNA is TGTGCCAGCAGTTTTCTAGCGGCCGAGATTGAGCAGTTCTTC. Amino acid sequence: CASSFLAAEIEQFF.

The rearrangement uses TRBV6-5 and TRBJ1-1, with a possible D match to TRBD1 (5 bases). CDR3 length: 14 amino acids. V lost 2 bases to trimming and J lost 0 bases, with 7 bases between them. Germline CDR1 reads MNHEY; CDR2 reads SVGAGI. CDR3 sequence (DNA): TGTGCCAGCAGTTACGCAGGGCTGAACACTGAAGCTTTCTTT. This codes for CASSYAGLNTEAFF.

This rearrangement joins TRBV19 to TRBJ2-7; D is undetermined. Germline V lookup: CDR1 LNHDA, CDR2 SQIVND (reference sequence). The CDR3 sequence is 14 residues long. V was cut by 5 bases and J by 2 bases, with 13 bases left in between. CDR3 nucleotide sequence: TGTGCCAGTAGTGTGGGTCTACTGCCCTACGAGCAGTACTTC. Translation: CASSVGLLPYEQYF. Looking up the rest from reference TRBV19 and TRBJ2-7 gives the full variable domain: DGGITQSPKYLFRKEGQNVTLSCEQNLNHDAMYWYRQDPGQGLRLIYYSQIVNDFQKGDIAEGYSVSREKKESFPLTVTSAQKNPTAFYLCASSVGLLPYEQYFGPGTRLTVT.

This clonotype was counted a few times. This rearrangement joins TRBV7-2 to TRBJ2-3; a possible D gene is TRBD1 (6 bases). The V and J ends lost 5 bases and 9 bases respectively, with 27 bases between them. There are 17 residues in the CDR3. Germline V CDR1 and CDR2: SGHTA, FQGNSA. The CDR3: CASSALGGAGEPITQYF. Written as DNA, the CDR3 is TGTGCCAGCAGCGCCCTAGGAGGCGCAGGGGAGCCAATAACGCAGTATTTT. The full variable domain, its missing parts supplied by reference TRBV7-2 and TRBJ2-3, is GAGVSQSPSNKVTEKGKDVELRCDPISGHTALYWYRQSLGQGLEFLIYFQGNSAPDKSGLPSDRFSAERTGGSVSTLTIQRTQQEDSAVYLCASSALGGAGEPITQYFGPGTRLTVL.

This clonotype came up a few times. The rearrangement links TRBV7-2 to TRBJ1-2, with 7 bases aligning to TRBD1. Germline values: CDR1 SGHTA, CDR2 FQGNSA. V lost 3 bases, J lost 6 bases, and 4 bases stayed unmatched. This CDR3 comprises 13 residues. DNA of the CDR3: TGTGCCAGCAGCTTTAACAGGGGTGATGGCTACACCTTC. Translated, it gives CASSFNRGDGYTF.

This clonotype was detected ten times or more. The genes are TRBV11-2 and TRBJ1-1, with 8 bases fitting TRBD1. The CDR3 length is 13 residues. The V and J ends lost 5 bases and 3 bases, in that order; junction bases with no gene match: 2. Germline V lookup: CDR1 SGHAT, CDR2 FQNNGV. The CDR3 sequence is CASSGQGDTEAFF. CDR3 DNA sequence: TGTGCCAGCAGCGGACAGGGAGACACTGAAGCTTTCTTT.

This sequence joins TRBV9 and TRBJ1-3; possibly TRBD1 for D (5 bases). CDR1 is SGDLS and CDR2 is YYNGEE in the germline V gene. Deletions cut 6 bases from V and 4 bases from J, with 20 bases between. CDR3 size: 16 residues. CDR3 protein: CASMPSGTVVGNTIYF. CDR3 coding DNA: TGTGCCAGCATGCCCTCAGGGACCGTGGTCGGAAACACCATATATTTT.

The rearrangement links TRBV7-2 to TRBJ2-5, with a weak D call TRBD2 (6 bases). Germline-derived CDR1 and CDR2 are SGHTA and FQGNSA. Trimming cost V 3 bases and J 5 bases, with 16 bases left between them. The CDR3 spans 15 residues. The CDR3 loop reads CASSFSRDTEETQYF. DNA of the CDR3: TGTGCCAGCAGCTTCTCGCGGGATACGGAGGAGACCCAGTACTTC.

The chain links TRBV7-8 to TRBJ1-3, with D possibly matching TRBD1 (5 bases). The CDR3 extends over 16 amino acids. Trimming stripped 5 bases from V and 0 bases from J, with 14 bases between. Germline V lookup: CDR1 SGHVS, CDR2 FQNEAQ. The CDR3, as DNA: TGTGCCAGCAGCCCCCCGGGACCCAGCTCTGGAAACACCATATATTTT. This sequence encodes CASSPPGPSSGNTIYF.

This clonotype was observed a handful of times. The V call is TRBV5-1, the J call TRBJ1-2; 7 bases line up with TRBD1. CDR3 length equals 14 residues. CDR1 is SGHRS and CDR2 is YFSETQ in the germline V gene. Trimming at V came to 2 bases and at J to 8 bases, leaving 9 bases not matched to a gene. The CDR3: CASSFADREGGYTF. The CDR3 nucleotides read TGCGCCAGCAGCTTTGCCGACAGGGAGGGGGGCTACACCTTC.

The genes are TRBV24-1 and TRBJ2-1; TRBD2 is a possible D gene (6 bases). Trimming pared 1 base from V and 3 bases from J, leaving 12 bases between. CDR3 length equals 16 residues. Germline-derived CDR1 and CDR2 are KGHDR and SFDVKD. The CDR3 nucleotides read TGTGCCACCAGTGATTTCTCGCGGGGCGGCTACAATGAGCAGTTCTTC. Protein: CATSDFSRGGYNEQFF.

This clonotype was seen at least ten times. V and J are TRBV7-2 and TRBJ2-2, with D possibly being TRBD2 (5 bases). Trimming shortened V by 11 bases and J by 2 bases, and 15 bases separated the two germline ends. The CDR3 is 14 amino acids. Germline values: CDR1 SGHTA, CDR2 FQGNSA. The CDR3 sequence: CAGKLDYNTGELFF. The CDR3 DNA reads TGTGCCGGAAAACTTGACTATAACACCGGGGAGCTGTTTTTT.